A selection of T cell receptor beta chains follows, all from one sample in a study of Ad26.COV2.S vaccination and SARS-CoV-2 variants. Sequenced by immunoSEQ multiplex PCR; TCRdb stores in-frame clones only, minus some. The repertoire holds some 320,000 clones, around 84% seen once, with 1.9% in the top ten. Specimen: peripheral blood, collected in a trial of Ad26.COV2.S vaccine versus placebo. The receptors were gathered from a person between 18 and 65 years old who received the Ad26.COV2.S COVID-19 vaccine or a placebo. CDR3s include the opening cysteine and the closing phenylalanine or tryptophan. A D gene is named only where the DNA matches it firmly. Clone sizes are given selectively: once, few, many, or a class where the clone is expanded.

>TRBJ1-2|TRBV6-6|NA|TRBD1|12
CASSDRVAGYTF
TGTGCCAGCAGTGACAGGGTTGCTGGCTACACCTTC
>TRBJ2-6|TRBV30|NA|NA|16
CALRGRGVSGANVLTF
TGTGCCTTGAGGGGCAGGGGAGTATCTGGGGCCAACGTCCTGACTTTC
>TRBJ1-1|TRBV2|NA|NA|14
CASSEYGGNTEAFF
TGTGCCAGCAGTGAGTATGGAGGGAACACTGAAGCTTTCTTT
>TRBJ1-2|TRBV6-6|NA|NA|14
CASSYSNNLYGYTF
TGTGCCAGCAGTTACTCCAACAACCTCTATGGCTACACCTTC
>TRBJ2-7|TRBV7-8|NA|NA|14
CASSLWDKAYEQYF
TGTGCCAGCAGCCTATGGGACAAAGCCTACGAGCAGTACTTC
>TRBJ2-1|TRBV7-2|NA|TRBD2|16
CASSLASGGPYNEQFF
TGTGCCAGCAGCTTGGCTAGCGGGGGACCCTACAATGAGCAGTTCTTC
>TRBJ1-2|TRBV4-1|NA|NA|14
CASSQDWSLYGYTF
TGCGCCAGCAGCCAAGATTGGTCTCTCTATGGCTACACCTTC
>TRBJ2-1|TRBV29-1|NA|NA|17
CSVDIWGNTGRGSEQFF
TGCAGCGTTGATATTTGGGGAAACACCGGTCGGGGAAGTGAGCAGTTCTTC
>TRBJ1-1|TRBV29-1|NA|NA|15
CSVETGREKNTEAFF
TGCAGCGTTGAAACAGGGAGGGAAAAAAACACTGAAGCTTTCTTT
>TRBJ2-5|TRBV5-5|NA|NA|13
CASSLETQETQYF
TGTGCCAGCAGCTTGGAGACTCAAGAGACCCAGTACTTC
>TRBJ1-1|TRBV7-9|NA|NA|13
CASRDDMNTEAFF
TGTGCCAGCAGAGATGACATGAACACTGAAGCTTTCTTT
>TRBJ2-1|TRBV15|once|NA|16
CATSRAVGQGIVGQFF
TGTGCCACCAGCAGGGCGGTAGGGCAGGGCATAGTTGGGCAGTTCTTC
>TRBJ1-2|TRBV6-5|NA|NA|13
CASSLTAPNGYTF
TGTGCCAGCAGCTTGACGGCGCCCAATGGCTACACCTTC
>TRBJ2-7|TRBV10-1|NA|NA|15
CASSVNVGPASEQYF
TGCGCCAGCAGTGTAAACGTGGGACCAGCAAGCGAGCAGTACTTC
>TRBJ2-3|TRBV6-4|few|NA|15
CASSQGTGSTDTQYF
TGTGCCAGCAGCCAGGGGACTGGGAGCACAGATACGCAGTATTTT
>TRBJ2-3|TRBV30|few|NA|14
CAWSVGLGTDTQYF
TGTGCCTGGAGCGTGGGGTTAGGCACAGATACGCAGTATTTT
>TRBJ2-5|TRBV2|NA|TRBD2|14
CASQGGLAEETQYF
TGTGCCAGCCAGGGGGGACTAGCGGAAGAGACCCAGTACTTC
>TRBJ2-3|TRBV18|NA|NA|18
CASSPPSLARGFTDTQYF
TGTGCCAGCTCACCACCTAGCCTCGCCAGGGGATTCACAGATACGCAGTATTTT
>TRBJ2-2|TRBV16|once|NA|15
CASSQLPGDTGELFF
TGTGCCAGCAGCCAATTACCAGGGGATACCGGGGAGCTGTTTTTT
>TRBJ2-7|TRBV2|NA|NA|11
CASSSEYEQYF
TGTGCCAGCAGTAGCGAATACGAGCAGTACTTC
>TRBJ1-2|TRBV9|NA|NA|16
CASSALTGRDINGYTF
TGTGCCAGCAGCGCCTTGACGGGGAGGGACATTAATGGCTACACCTTC
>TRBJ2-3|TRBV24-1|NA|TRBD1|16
CATSDSSRGPADTQYF
TGTGCCACCAGTGATTCCAGCAGGGGGCCAGCAGATACGCAGTATTTT
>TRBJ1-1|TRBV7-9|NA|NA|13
CASSLVVNTEAFF
TGTGCCAGCAGCTTAGTGGTAAACACTGAAGCTTTCTTT
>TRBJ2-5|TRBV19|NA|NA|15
CASSIWDQDRETQYF
TGTGCCAGTAGTATTTGGGACCAGGATCGAGAGACCCAGTACTTC
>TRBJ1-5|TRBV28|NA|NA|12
CASSSSMEAQHF
TGTGCCAGCAGTTCCTCCATGGAGGCCCAGCATTTT
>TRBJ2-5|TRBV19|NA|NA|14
CASSHPRDRETQYF
TGTGCCAGTAGCCATCCCAGGGATCGAGAGACCCAGTACTTC
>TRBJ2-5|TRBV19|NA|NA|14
CASNPRGKQETQYF
TGTGCCAGTAACCCCCGAGGAAAGCAAGAGACCCAGTACTTC
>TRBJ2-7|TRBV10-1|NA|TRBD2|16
CASSAARAGRSYEQYF
TGCGCCAGCAGTGCGGCGCGAGCGGGGCGATCCTACGAGCAGTACTTC
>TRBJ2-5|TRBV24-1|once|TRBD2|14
CATSTSGDQETQYF
TGTGCCACCAGTACGAGCGGGGATCAAGAGACCCAGTACTTC
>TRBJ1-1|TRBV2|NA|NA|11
CASSLDAQAFF
TGTGCCAGCAGCTTGGACGCACAAGCTTTCTTT
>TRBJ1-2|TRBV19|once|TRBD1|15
CASNDDRGHSYGYTF
TGTGCCAGCAATGATGACAGGGGACATAGCTATGGCTACACCTTC
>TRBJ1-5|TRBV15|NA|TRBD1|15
CATSREGQGNQPQHF
TGTGCCACCAGCAGGGAGGGACAGGGGAATCAGCCCCAGCATTTT
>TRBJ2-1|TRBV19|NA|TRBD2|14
CASSSGLGGYEQFF
TGTGCCAGTAGCTCGGGACTAGGGGGATATGAGCAGTTCTTC
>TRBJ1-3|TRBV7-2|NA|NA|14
CASSPQGSGNTIYF
TGTGCCAGCAGCCCACAGGGATCTGGAAACACCATATATTTT
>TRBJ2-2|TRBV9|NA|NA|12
CASSLITGELFF
TGTGCCAGCAGCTTGATCACCGGGGAGCTGTTTTTT
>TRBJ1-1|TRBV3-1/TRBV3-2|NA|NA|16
CASSRKGGSWSVEAFF
TGTGCCAGCAGCCGTAAAGGGGGGAGTTGGTCAGTTGAAGCTTTCTTT
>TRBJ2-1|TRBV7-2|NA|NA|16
CASSLQGMGGNNEQFF
TGTGCCAGCAGCCTACAGGGGATGGGGGGCAACAATGAGCAGTTCTTC
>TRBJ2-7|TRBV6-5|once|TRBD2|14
CASRRTSPTYEQYF
TGTGCCAGCAGACGGACTAGCCCCACCTACGAGCAGTACTTC
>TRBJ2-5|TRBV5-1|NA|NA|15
CASSPGNGVHETQYF
TGCGCCAGCAGCCCAGGTAACGGGGTTCACGAGACCCAGTACTTC
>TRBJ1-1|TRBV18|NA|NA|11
CASSQNTEAFF
TGTGCCAGCTCACAGAACACTGAAGCTTTCTTT
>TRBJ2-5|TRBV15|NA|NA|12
CATSNGGETQYF
TGTGCCACCAGCAATGGGGGTGAGACCCAGTACTTC
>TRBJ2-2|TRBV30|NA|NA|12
CAWGPGAGELFF
TGTGCCTGGGGCCCGGGTGCCGGGGAGCTGTTTTTT
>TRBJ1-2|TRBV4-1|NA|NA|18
CASSPTPGSQTFNYGYTF
TGCGCCAGCAGCCCTACTCCAGGCTCCCAGACCTTTAACTATGGCTACACCTTC
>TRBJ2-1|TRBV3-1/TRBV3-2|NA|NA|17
CASSPGWGAGTFIEQFF
TGTGCCAGCAGCCCGGGTTGGGGGGCAGGTACGTTTATTGAGCAGTTCTTC
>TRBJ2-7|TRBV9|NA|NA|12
CASSENWGEQYF
TGTGCCAGCAGCGAGAACTGGGGCGAGCAGTACTTC
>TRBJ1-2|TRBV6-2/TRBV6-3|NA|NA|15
CASSYSDRPWGGYTF
TGTGCCAGCAGTTACTCTGACAGGCCGTGGGGTGGCTACACCTTC
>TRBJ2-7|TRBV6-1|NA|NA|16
CASSEVGGPSSYEQYF
TGTGCCAGCAGTGAGGTCGGGGGACCTAGCTCCTACGAGCAGTACTTC
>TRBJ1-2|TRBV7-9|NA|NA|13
CASSLLGVGGYTF
TGTGCCAGCAGCTTATTGGGGGTTGGCGGCTACACCTTC
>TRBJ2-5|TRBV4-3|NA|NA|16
CASSQDTWGGVETQYF
TGCGCCAGCAGCCAAGATACGTGGGGGGGCGTTGAGACCCAGTACTTC
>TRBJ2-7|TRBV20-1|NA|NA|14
CSASISGVAYEQYF
TGCAGTGCTAGTATATCGGGGGTGGCCTACGAGCAGTACTTC
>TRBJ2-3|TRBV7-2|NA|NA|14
CASSAFLSTDTQYF
TGTGCCAGCAGCGCCTTTTTGAGCACAGATACGCAGTATTTT
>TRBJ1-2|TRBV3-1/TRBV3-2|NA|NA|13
CASSLDIFYGYTF
TGTGCCAGCAGCCTGGACATCTTCTATGGCTACACCTTC
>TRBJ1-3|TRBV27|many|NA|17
CASSPERAGVFGNTIYF
TGTGCCAGCAGTCCCGAGAGGGCAGGGGTATTCGGAAACACCATATATTTT
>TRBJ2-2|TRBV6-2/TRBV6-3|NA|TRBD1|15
CASSPTGVPAGELFF
TGTGCCAGCAGTCCGACAGGGGTTCCGGCCGGGGAGCTGTTTTTT
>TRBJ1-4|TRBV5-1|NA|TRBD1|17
CASSLEAGGRNNEKLFF
TGCGCCAGCAGCTTGGAGGCAGGGGGCCGGAATAATGAAAAACTGTTTTTT
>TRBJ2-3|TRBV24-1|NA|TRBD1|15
CATSDTGTATDTQYF
TGTGCCACCAGTGACACCGGGACAGCCACAGATACGCAGTATTTT
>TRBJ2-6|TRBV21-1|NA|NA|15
CASSKEVSGANVLTF
TGTGCCAGCAGCAAGGAGGTCTCTGGGGCCAACGTCCTGACTTTC
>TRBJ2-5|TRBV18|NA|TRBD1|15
CASSPVQGSEETQYF
TGTGCCAGCTCCCCAGTACAGGGGAGCGAAGAGACCCAGTACTTC
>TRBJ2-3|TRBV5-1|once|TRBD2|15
CASSPLAGEADTQYF
TGCGCCAGCAGCCCACTAGCGGGGGAAGCGGATACGCAGTATTTT
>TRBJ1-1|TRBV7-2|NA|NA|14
CASSPPRVAGEAFF
TGTGCCAGCAGCCCCCCCCGGGTCGCGGGAGAAGCTTTCTTT